The 30 T cell receptor beta chains in this list originate from one sample, sequenced in a study of graft-versus-host responses after intestinal transplantation. Antigens of these TCRs are unknown. Method: immunoSEQ multiplex PCR; TCRdb's copy keeps in-frame clones and lacks some. The data hold just under 90,000 clones, with roughly 87% observed a single time. Here the sequenced sample was unstimulated CD8+ T cells sorted from spleen or lymph node cells, taken before intestinal transplant. Every receptor here comes from a human donor who received an intestinal transplant.

The chain employs TRBV20-1 and TRBJ2-1; D ambiguous. In germline, CDR1 is DFQATT, CDR2 SNEGSKA (reference sequence). This CDR3 contains 11 residues. Trimming stripped 3 bases from V and 7 bases from J, with 7 bases between. The DNA of the CDR3 is TGCAGTGCTAGGTTCGAGAATGAGCAGTTCTTC. This codes for CSARFENEQFF.

This chain joins TRBV5-6 and TRBJ2-1, with 11 bases matching TRBD2. The CDR3 length is 17 residues. CDR1 SGHDT and CDR2 YYEEEE come from the germline V gene. Trimming removed 3 bases from V and 0 bases from J; junction bases left unmatched: 5. CDR3 protein: CASSYTSGGGSYNEQFF. CDR3 DNA: TGTGCCAGCAGCTATACTAGCGGGGGAGGCTCCTACAATGAGCAGTTCTTC. Full variable domain (missing parts from reference TRBV5-6 and TRBJ2-1): DAGVTQSPTHLIKTRGQQVTLRCSPKSGHDTVSWYQQALGQGPQFIFQYYEEEERQRGNFPDRFSGHQFPNYSSELNVNALLLGDSALYLCASSYTSGGGSYNEQFFGPGTRLTVL.

The chain links TRBV27 to TRBJ2-5; D might be TRBD1 (5 bases). The CDR3 extends over 14 amino acids. With 5 bases removed from V and 1 base from J, the gap between germline ends came to 11 bases. Germline V gene data show CDR1 as MNHEY and CDR2 as SMNVEV (reference sequence). The CDR3 DNA reads as TGTGCCAGCAGTCCCCGACAGAGCCAAGAGACCCAGTACTTC. Translation gives CASSPRQSQETQYF.

J is TRBJ2-4 and V is TRBV7-9, with 12 bases matching TRBD2. V was pared by 6 bases and J by 4 bases, with 4 bases of the junction left unmatched. CDR1 and CDR2 from the germline V gene are SEHNR and FQNEAQ (reference sequence). The CDR3 runs 15 residues. The CDR3 DNA reads TGTGCCAGCAGACCGGGACTAGCGGGTAAAAACATTCAGTACTTC. Its translation is CASRPGLAGKNIQYF. The variable domain in full, completed from reference TRBV7-9 and TRBJ2-4, reads DTGVSQNPRHKITKRGQNVTFRCDPISEHNRLYWYRQTLGQGPEFLTYFQNEAQLEKSRLLSDRFSAERPKGSFSTLEIQRTEQGDSAMYLCASRPGLAGKNIQYFGAGTRLSVL.

The chain employs TRBV9 and TRBJ2-2, with TRBD1 identical over 9 bases. Germline CDR1 and CDR2: SGDLS and YYNGEE. The CDR3 is 15 residues long. V was clipped by 5 bases and J by 2 bases; unmatched bases: 4. In DNA, the CDR3 is TGTGCCAGCAGGGCGGGACAGGGAAACACCGGGGAGCTGTTTTTT. Its protein product is CASRAGQGNTGELFF.

The chain links TRBV27 to TRBJ2-1, with 8 bases fitting TRBD2. Trimming at V came to 5 bases and at J to 4 bases, leaving 4 bases not matched to a gene. CDR1 is MNHEY and CDR2 is SMNVEV in the germline V gene (reference sequence). This CDR3 spans 14 amino acids. The DNA of the CDR3 is TGTGCCAGCAGTCTAGCGGGTCAGTACAATGAGCAGTTCTTC. Amino acids: CASSLAGQYNEQFF.

Note on this clone: The sample carries other DNA sequences with the same CDR3. The CDR3 nucleotides are TGTGCCAGCAGCTTAGGCGCCTACGAGCAGTACTTC. This sequence encodes CASSLGAYEQYF. The chain has TRBV13 and TRBJ2-7; D is unresolved. V lost 0 bases and J lost 2, with 2 bases in between. The germline V gene encodes CDR1 PRHDT and CDR2 FYEKMQ (reference sequence). The CDR3 runs 12 residues.

This clone was observed a single time. This rearrangement joins TRBV4-1 to TRBJ2-5, with D possibly being TRBD2 (5 bases). This CDR3 region has 14 residues. Between the trimmed V and J ends, which lost 0 bases and 5 bases, there was a span of 10 bases. CDR1 is MGHRA and CDR2 is YSYEKL in the germline V gene. The CDR3 is CASSQESSRETQYF. CDR3 DNA sequence: TGCGCCAGCAGCCAAGAGTCTAGCCGCGAGACCCAGTACTTC.

About this clone itself: The sample contains more than one DNA sequence encoding this CDR3. This chain connects TRBV6-5 to TRBJ2-3, with D unclear. CDR3 length equals 13 residues. The germline V and J ends were trimmed by 2 bases and 1 base, with 4 bases remaining between them. CDR1 and CDR2 (germline): MNHEY, SVGAGI. CDR3 amino acids: CASSYRGTDTQYF. CDR3 in DNA: TGTGCCAGCAGTTACCGAGGCACAGATACGCAGTATTTT.

CDR3 amino acids: CASSFWTGTTGELFF. CDR3 sequence (DNA): TGTGCCAGCAGTTTTTGGACAGGGACCACCGGGGAGCTGTTTTTT. This rearrangement joins TRBV28 to TRBJ2-2, with 8 bases that match TRBD1. After removal of 3 bases from V and 4 bases from J, the junction contained 4 bases not matched to a gene. The CDR3 loop spans 15 amino acids. Per the germline V gene, CDR1 is MDHEN and CDR2 is SYDVKM.

The V gene is TRBV5-1, the J gene TRBJ1-1; 12 bases are shared with TRBD1. This CDR3 region has 19 residues. V gave up 0 bases and J gave up 0 bases; unmatched junction bases: 9. Germline CDR1 SGHRS, CDR2 YFSETQ. Here the CDR3 DNA reads TGCGCCAGCAGCTTGGCCGTCCGGGACAGGGGGCCCCTGAACACTGAAGCTTTCTTT. Translated: CASSLAVRDRGPLNTEAFF.

V is TRBV10-1 and J is TRBJ1-1, with D perhaps matching TRBD1 (5 bases). Trimming took off 2 bases at V and 4 bases at J, with 8 bases between the two ends. CDR3 size: 13 residues. Per germline, CDR1 WNHNN and CDR2 SYGVQD (reference sequence). CDR3 sequence: CASSETGGTEAFF. As DNA, the CDR3 is TGCGCCAGCAGTGAGACAGGAGGCACTGAAGCTTTCTTT.

This clone was picked up one time. The CDR3: CASSGGGAGNTGELFF. CDR3 DNA: TGTGCCAGCAGCGGCGGGGGGGCCGGTAACACCGGGGAGCTGTTTTTT. The chain links TRBV2 to TRBJ2-2; 9 bases are a match to TRBD2. This CDR3 spans 16 amino acids. Germline-derived CDR1 and CDR2 are SNHLY and FYNNEI. The junction had 7 bases not matched to a gene; V was cut back by 6 bases and J by 2 bases.

CDR3: CSVVVAGIYEQFF. Here the CDR3 DNA reads TGCAGCGTTGTGGTAGCGGGCATTTATGAGCAGTTCTTC. This sequence joins TRBV29-1 and TRBJ2-1; 7 bases align to TRBD2. Germline values: CDR1 SQVTM, CDR2 ANQGSEA. V trimming: 4 bases; J trimming: 8 bases; junction bases outside the gene matches: 8. This CDR3 has 13 amino acids.

V gene TRBV29-1 combines with J gene TRBJ1-2; TRBD1 aligns across 8 bases. Germline V gene sequence: CDR1 SQVTM, CDR2 ANQGSEA. The V segment lost 0 bases and the J segment 4 bases; nucleotides outside the gene matches: 19. The CDR3 contains 19 residues. The CDR3 loop reads CSVEDWVPGQETIGYGYTF. The DNA for the CDR3 is TGCAGCGTTGAAGATTGGGTACCGGGACAGGAGACTATCGGCTATGGCTACACCTTC.

The chain couples TRBV6-5 to TRBJ2-7; 9 bases fit TRBD1. CDR3 length: 15 residues. The ends lost 2 bases at V and 3 bases at J; junction bases unmatched: 5. Germline CDR1 reads MNHEY; CDR2 reads SVGAGI. The chain's CDR3 is CASSYGTGQGYEQYF. The CDR3 nucleotides read TGTGCCAGCAGTTACGGGACAGGGCAGGGCTACGAGCAGTACTTC.

The chain joins TRBV7-9 to TRBJ2-3; 9 nucleotides align to TRBD2. In germline, CDR1 is SEHNR, CDR2 FQNEAQ (reference sequence). The CDR3 spans 14 residues. V trimming: 5 bases; J trimming: 6 bases; junction bases outside the gene matches: 6. The CDR3 sequence is CASSPPSGTDTQYF. In nucleotides, the CDR3 is TGTGCCAGCAGCCCCCCTAGCGGGACGGATACGCAGTATTTT.

The genes are TRBV29-1 and TRBJ2-7; TRBD1 matches 7 bases. The CDR3 extends over 13 amino acids. Unmatched junction bases numbered 2, after V lost 3 bases and J lost 0 bases. Germline V CDR1 and CDR2: SQVTM, ANQGSEA. The CDR3 sequence is CSVEQGDSYEQYF. The DNA of the CDR3 is TGCAGCGTTGAGCAGGGGGACTCCTACGAGCAGTACTTC.

The V and J genes are TRBV6-5 and TRBJ2-1, with 9 positions matching TRBD1. Germline V gene data show CDR1 as MNHEY and CDR2 as SVGAGI. The CDR3 spans 15 residues. With 2 bases clipped from V and 5 bases from J, the junction kept 4 bases outside the gene matches. The CDR3 coding sequence is TGTGCCAGCAGTTACCGGACAGGGGCTAACAATGAGCAGTTCTTC. Translated, it gives CASSYRTGANNEQFF.

The chain combines TRBV6-6 with TRBJ2-7; TRBD2 agrees at 7 bases. Germline V lookup: CDR1 MNHNY, CDR2 SVGAGI (reference sequence). The J segment lost 3 bases and the V segment lost 0 bases, leaving 2 bases of the junction unmatched. This CDR3 has 14 residues. The CDR3 protein is CASSYSAGDYEQYF. The DNA for the CDR3 is TGTGCCAGCAGTTACTCGGCGGGGGACTACGAGCAGTACTTC.

The chain carries TRBV13 and TRBJ2-1; D unclear. Per germline, CDR1 PRHDT and CDR2 FYEKMQ (reference sequence). This CDR3 is 20 amino acids long. With 5 bases removed from V and 0 bases from J, the gap between germline ends came to 26 bases. The CDR3 DNA is TGTGCCAGCAGCACGAACCGGGTTCCCAAGGAGCCAAGCTCCTACAATGAGCAGTTCTTC. It specifies CASSTNRVPKEPSSYNEQFF. Full variable domain (remainder filled in from reference TRBV13 and TRBJ2-1): AAGVIQSPRHLIKEKRETATLKCYPIPRHDTVYWYQQGPGQDPQFLISFYEKMQSDKGSIPDRFSAQQFSDYHSELNMSSLELGDSALYFCASSTNRVPKEPSSYNEQFFGPGTRLTVL.

The V gene is TRBV9, the J gene TRBJ1-5; D ambiguous. V lost 4 bases, J lost 0 bases, and 8 bases lay in between. Germline-derived CDR1 and CDR2 are SGDLS and YYNGEE. The CDR3 is 14 amino acids. The CDR3 DNA reads as TGTGCCAGCAGCCCGGGAAATAGCAATCAGCCCCAGCATTTT. Translated, it gives CASSPGNSNQPQHF. The full variable domain, completed using reference TRBV9 and TRBJ1-5, is DSGVTQTPKHLITATGQRVTLRCSPRSGDLSVYWYQQSLDQGLQFLIQYYNGEERAKGNILERFSAQQFPDLHSELNLSSLELGDSALYFCASSPGNSNQPQHFGDGTRLSIL.

This chain joins TRBV15 and TRBJ2-7, with D uncertain. The CDR3 totals 13 residues. V gave up 1 base and J gave up 2 bases, with 6 bases separating them. CDR1 is LNHNV and CDR2 is YYDKDF in the germline V gene (reference sequence). The DNA for the CDR3 is TGTGCCACCAGCAGAGTCGGAACCTACGAGCAGTACTTC. Encoded protein: CATSRVGTYEQYF.

This chain joins TRBV5-6 and TRBJ1-4; D is perhaps TRBD1 (6 bases). V lost 4 bases, J lost 8 bases, and 15 bases lay in between. CDR1 and CDR2 (germline): SGHDT, YYEEEE. This CDR3 comprises 14 residues. In nucleotides, the CDR3 is TGTGCCAGCAGCGGTTGGGGGGCCGCCGAAAAACTGTTTTTT. The encoded protein is CASSGWGAAEKLFF.

This chain uses TRBV4-1 with TRBJ1-2; D is uncertain. Trimming removed 3 bases from V and 3 bases from J, with 5 bases in between. Germline CDR1 MGHRA, CDR2 YSYEKL. The CDR3 sequence is 12 residues long. The CDR3, as DNA: TGCGCCAGCAGCCATTGGGACTATGGCTACACCTTC. This translates into CASSHWDYGYTF.

The chain couples TRBV12-1 to TRBJ2-2; the D call in the table, TRBD1, was not verified against the DNA. TRBV12-1 is deemed a pseudogene. The CDR3 sequence is 16 residues long. CDR3 sequence reads: CASLAPDRESTGELFF. For the CDR3, the DNA is TGTGCCAGCCTCGCCCCCGACAGGGAGTCCACCGGGGAGCTGTTTTTT.

The chain has TRBV5-1 and TRBJ2-1; 15 bases agree with TRBD2. Germline CDR1 reads SGHRS; CDR2 reads YFSETQ. The CDR3 sequence is 16 residues long. The V segment lost 4 bases and the J segment 6 bases; nucleotides outside the gene matches: 5. DNA of the CDR3: TGCGCCAGCAGCATACGGACTAGCGGGAGGGGCAATGAGCAGTTCTTC. This translates into CASSIRTSGRGNEQFF.

The gene calls are TRBV4-1 and TRBJ2-7; TRBD2 is a possible D gene (6 bases). The V end lost 1 base, the J end lost 0 bases, and 10 bases lay between the germline ends. There are 15 residues in the CDR3. CDR1 and CDR2 from the germline V gene are MGHRA and YSYEKL. The CDR3 DNA follows: TGCGCCAGCAGCCAAGTGGCGGGGCCCTCCTACGAGCAGTACTTC. Translation: CASSQVAGPSYEQYF.

The CDR3 DNA is TGCGCCAGCAGCTTGGAGAGGGCCTATGGCTACACCTTC. Residues: CASSLERAYGYTF. The chain couples TRBV5-1 to TRBJ1-2; no clear D. The CDR3 sequence is 13 residues long. Between the trimmed V and J ends, which lost 0 bases and 4 bases, there was a span of 7 bases. CDR1 is SGHRS, CDR2 YFSETQ, per germline.

This clone was detected only a few times. CDR3 in DNA: TGCGCCAGCAGCCAAGATGGGGCGGGGGAGCTGTTTTTT. Translating gives CASSQDGAGELFF. The chain links TRBV4-3 to TRBJ2-2, with D perhaps TRBD1 (5 bases). Deletions cut 0 bases from V and 8 bases from J, with 7 bases between. This CDR3 contains 13 residues. Looked up from germline, CDR1 is LGHNA and CDR2 is YSLEER.